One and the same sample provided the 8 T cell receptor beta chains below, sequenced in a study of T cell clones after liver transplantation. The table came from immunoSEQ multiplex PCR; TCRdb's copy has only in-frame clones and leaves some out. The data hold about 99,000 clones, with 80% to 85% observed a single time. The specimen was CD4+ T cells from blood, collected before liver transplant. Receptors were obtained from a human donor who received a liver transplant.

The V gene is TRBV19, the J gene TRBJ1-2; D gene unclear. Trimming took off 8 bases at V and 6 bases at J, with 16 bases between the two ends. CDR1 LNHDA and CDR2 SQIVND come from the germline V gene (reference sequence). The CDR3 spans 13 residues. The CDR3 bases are TGTGCCAGTGGGAGAGGAGATCTGGATGGCTACACCTTC. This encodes CASGRGDLDGYTF.

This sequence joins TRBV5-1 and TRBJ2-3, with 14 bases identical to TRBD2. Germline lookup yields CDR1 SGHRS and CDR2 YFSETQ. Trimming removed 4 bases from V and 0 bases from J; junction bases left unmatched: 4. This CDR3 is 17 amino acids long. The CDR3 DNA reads TGCGCCAGCAGCAAGGGACTAGCGGGAGTCAGCACAGATACGCAGTATTTT. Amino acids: CASSKGLAGVSTDTQYF.

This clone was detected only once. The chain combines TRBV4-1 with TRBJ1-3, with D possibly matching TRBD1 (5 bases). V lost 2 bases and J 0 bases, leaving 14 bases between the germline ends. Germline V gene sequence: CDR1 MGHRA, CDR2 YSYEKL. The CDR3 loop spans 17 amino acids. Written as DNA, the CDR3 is TGCGCCAGCAGCCAAAGCCCACAGGACCTCTCTGGAAACACCATATATTTT. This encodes CASSQSPQDLSGNTIYF.

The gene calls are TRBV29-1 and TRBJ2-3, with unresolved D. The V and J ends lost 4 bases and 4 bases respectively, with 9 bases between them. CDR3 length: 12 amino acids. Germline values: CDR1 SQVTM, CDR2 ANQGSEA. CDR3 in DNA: TGCAGCGTTGGACCGTTGGCAGATACGCAGTATTTT. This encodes CSVGPLADTQYF.

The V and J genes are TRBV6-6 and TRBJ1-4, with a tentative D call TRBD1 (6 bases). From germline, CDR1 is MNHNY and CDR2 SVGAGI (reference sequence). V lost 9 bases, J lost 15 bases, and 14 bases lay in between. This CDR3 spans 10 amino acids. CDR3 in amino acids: CASRGADLFF. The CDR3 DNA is TGTGCCAGTCGGGGGGCAGACTTGTTTTTT.

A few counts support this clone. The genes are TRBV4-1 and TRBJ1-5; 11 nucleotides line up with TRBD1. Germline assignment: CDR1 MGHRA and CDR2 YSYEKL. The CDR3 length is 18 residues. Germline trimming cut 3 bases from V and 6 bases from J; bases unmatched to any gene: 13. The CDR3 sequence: CASSQGPGTGGRIQPQHF. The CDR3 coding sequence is TGCGCCAGCAGCCAGGGCCCCGGGACAGGGGGAAGGATTCAGCCCCAGCATTTT.

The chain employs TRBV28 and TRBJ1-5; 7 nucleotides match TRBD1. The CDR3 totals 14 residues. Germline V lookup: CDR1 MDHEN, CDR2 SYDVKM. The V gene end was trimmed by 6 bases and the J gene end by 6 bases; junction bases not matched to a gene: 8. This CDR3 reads CASSPAGGSQPQHF. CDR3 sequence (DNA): TGTGCCAGCAGCCCCGCAGGGGGGAGTCAGCCCCAGCATTTT.

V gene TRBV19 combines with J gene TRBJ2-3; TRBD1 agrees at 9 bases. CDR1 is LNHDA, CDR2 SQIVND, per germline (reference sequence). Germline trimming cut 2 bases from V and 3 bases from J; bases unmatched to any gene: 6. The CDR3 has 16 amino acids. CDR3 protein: CASSITDRGSTDTQYF. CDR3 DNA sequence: TGTGCCAGTAGTATAACAGACAGGGGGAGTACAGATACGCAGTATTTT.